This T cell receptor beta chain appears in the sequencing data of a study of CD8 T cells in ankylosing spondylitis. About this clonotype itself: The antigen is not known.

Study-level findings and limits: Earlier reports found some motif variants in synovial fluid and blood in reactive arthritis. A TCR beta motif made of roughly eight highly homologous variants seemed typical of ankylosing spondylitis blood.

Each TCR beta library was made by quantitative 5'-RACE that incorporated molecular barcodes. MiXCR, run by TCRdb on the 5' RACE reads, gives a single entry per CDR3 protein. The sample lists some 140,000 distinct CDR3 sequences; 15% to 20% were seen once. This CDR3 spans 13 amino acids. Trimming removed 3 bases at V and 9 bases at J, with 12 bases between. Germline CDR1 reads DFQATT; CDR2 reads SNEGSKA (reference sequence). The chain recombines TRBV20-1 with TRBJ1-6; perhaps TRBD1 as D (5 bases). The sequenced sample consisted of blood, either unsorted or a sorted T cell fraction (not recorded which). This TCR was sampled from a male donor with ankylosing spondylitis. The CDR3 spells CSARADRGSPLHF. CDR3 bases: TGCAGTGCTAGGGCCGACAGAGGTTCACCCCTCCACTTT.